The rows below give T cell receptor beta chains drawn from one sample of a study of CD8+CD57+ T cells in acquired aplastic anemia. TCRdb processed the reads anew with MiXCR; each CDR3 protein has one entry. The table records some 220,000 distinct CDR3 sequences, almost 35% of them present only once. Material: sorted CD4+, CD8+, or CD8+CD57+ T cells (not recorded which) from PBMCs. These receptors all stem from a human donor in good health, serving as a control. The CDR3 runs from the conserved cysteine through the conserved F or W. A D gene is named only where the DNA matches it firmly. For some rows the clone size is stated as once, few or many, or as a class when expanded; others skip it.

>.|TRBJ1-2|once|TRBV10-1|14
CAYYGDLLDYGYTF
TGCGCCTACTACGGGGACTTGCTAGACTATGGCTACACCTTC
>.|TRBJ1-2|.|TRBV20-1|13
CSARGGANYGYTF
TGCAGTGCTAGAGGGGGCGCCAACTATGGCTACACCTTC
>.|TRBJ2-7|many|TRBV7-2|14
CASSFGSVSYEQYF
TGTGCCAGCAGCTTTGGGTCAGTTTCCTACGAGCAGTACTTC
>TRBD1|TRBJ1-1|.|TRBV12-3/TRBV12-4|16
CASSHLFRGGNTEAFF
TGTGCCAGCAGTCACCTCTTCAGGGGGGGGAACACTGAAGCTTTCTTT
>TRBD1|TRBJ1-4|.|TRBV20-1|20
CSARAPPGQGPVSTNEKLFF
TGCAGTGCTAGAGCCCCCCCGGGACAGGGGCCTGTGTCAACTAATGAAAAACTGTTTTTT
>TRBD1|TRBJ1-5|.|TRBV5-6|17
CASSLFVGQGANQPQHF
TGTGCCAGCAGCTTGTTCGTGGGACAGGGGGCTAATCAGCCCCAGCATTTT
>TRBD1|TRBJ2-7|.|TRBV19|14
CASSRGQEWAEQYF
TGTGCCAGTAGTAGGGGACAGGAATGGGCCGAGCAGTACTTC
>.|TRBJ1-5|.|TRBV6-1|14
CASSELNSNQPQHF
TGTGCCAGCAGTGAATTAAATAGCAATCAGCCCCAGCATTTT
>.|TRBJ1-1|.|TRBV10-3|14
CAIRGDGQNTEAFF
TGTGCCATCAGAGGTGACGGGCAGAACACCGAAGCTTTCTTT
>.|TRBJ2-1|.|TRBV5-1|16
CASSLEPGRSYNEQFF
TGCGCCAGCAGCTTGGAACCCGGGAGATCCTACAATGAGCAGTTCTTC
>TRBD1|TRBJ2-4|.|TRBV20-1|16
CSATTGGQFPKNIQYF
TGCAGTGCAACGACAGGGGGCCAGTTTCCCAAAAACATTCAGTACTTC
>TRBD2|TRBJ2-2|many|TRBV2|14
CASLSGGRAGELFF
TGTGCCAGCTTGAGCGGGGGGAGGGCCGGGGAGCTGTTTTTT
>TRBD2|TRBJ2-7|.|TRBV20-1|14
CSARRGGGSYEQYF
TGCAGTGCTAGAAGAGGCGGGGGATCCTACGAGCAGTACTTC
>.|TRBJ2-1|few|TRBV6-1|15
CASRVAALVSDEQFF
TGTGCCAGCAGGGTGGCGGCCTTGGTTTCCGATGAGCAGTTCTTC
>.|TRBJ1-2|many|TRBV5-1|14
CASSLDRGGDGYTF
TGCGCCAGCAGCTTGGACAGAGGAGGCGATGGCTACACCTTC
>TRBD1|TRBJ2-6|.|TRBV2|15
CASSSGTAGANVLTF
TGTGCCAGCAGTTCCGGGACAGCTGGGGCCAACGTCCTGACTTTC
>.|TRBJ1-1|many|TRBV7-2|14
CASSFGDGNTEAFF
TGTGCCAGCAGCTTTGGGGACGGGAACACTGAAGCTTTCTTT
>.|TRBJ2-1|.|TRBV14|18
CASSQGRGAQSSYNEQFF
TGTGCCAGCAGCCAAGGCCGGGGGGCGCAAAGCTCCTACAATGAGCAGTTCTTC
>.|TRBJ2-3|.|TRBV12-3/TRBV12-4|16
CASSQHTGPEADTQYF
TGTGCCAGCAGCCAACACACCGGGCCGGAGGCAGATACGCAGTATTTT